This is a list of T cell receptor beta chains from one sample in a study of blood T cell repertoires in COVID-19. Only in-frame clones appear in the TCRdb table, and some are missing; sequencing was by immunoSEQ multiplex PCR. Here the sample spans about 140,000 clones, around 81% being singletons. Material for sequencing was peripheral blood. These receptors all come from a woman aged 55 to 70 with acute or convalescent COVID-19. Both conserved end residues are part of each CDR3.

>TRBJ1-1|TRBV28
CASALLGGTTEAFF
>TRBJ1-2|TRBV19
CASSIGGSGYTF
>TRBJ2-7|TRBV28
CASSFLEGVAYEQYF
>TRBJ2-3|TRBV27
CASSFGENSDTQYF
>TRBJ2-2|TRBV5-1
CASSNNVNTGELFF
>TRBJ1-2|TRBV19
CASSIDSRTNYGYTF
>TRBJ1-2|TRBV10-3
CAISRGTLGTYGYTF
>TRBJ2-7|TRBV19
CASSLGQGTYEQYF
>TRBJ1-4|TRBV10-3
CAISEKGGINEKLFF
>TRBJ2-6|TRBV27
CASSSLRVTPSSGANVLTF
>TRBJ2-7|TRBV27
CASSSREGRSYEQYF
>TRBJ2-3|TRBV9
CASSKGLAGGTQYF
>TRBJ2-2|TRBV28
CASSLLGVAGEKSGELFF
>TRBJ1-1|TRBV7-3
CASSGQGGAEAFF
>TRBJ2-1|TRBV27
CASSLETSGSFYNEQFF
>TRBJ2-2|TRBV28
CASSHTGLAGTGELFF
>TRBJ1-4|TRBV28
CASRGTAEKLFF
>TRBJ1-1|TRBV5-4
CASSLGQGPEAFF
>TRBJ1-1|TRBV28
CASSSRGTENTEAFF
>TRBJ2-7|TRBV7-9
CASSLWPRFYEQYF
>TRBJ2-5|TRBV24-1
CATSDERAKLHF
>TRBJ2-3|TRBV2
CASSEGDRGADTQYF
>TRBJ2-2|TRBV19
CASSTLPGLRTGELFF
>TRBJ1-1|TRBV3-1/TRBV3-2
CASSPTAGTGHEAFF
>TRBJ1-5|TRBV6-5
CASSYGADYQPQHF
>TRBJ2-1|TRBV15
CATSRDRGLAYNEQFF
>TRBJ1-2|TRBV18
CASSPPGQGSGGYGYTF
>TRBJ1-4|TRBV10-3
CAISGGVPEKLFF
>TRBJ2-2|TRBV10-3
CAISDLAGGTGELFF
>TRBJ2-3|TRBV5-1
CASSLGVGESDTDTQYF
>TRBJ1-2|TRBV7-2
CASSLDRGRVYGYTF
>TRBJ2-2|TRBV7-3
CASSLPTGRRSNTGELFF
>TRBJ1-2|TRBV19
CASRNYRGHDYGYTF
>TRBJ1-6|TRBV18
CASSSESSYNSPLHF
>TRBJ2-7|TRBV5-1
CASTGTSGNYEQYF
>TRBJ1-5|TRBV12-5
CASGLPGIYQPQHF
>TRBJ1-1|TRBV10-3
CAISESGGTEAFF
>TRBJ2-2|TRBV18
CASSLDRVVTGELFF
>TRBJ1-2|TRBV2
CASREQGATYTF
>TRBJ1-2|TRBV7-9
CASSLGEGAGYTF
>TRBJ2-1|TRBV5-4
CASSLTSGRAFNEQFF
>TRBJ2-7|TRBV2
CASARAYEQYF
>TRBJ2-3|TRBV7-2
CASSWDGTNTDTQYF
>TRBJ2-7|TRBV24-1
CATSEAGTGLSYEQYF
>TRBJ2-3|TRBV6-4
CASSVGGGGTDTQYF
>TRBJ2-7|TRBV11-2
CASSPLGLAGTYEQYF
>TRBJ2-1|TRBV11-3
CASSLVAGSYNEQFF
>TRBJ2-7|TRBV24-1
CATKGGGEQYF
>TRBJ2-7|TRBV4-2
CASSQQDKAGIYEQYF
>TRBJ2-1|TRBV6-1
CASSESLAGGNNEQFF
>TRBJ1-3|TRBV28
CASNLGRAGNTIYF
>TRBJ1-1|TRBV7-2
CASSLARVTTGTEAFF
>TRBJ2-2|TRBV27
CASRRDRRVGELFF